This section outlines one TCR beta chain sequence together with its context. The source of the sample is a study of T cell changes during pregnancy in multiple sclerosis. CDR3 length equals 16 residues. CDR1 is LNHNV and CDR2 is YYDKDF in the germline V gene (reference sequence). After removal of 4 bases from V and 0 bases from J, the junction contained 8 bases not matched to a gene. Sequencing used immunoSEQ multiplex PCR; TCRdb keeps in-frame clones, though not all of them. The data contain roughly 100,000 clones, about 89% of them singletons. V usage is TRBV15 and J usage is TRBJ2-5, with TRBD2 matching over 7 bases. The clonotype comes from a female donor with multiple sclerosis, enrolled in a pregnancy study. The source was peripheral blood, collected after pregnancy. The CDR3 loop is CATSMGSGGNQETQYF. The CDR3 DNA reads as TGTGCCACCAGCATGGGGTCGGGGGGAAACCAAGAGACCCAGTACTTC.